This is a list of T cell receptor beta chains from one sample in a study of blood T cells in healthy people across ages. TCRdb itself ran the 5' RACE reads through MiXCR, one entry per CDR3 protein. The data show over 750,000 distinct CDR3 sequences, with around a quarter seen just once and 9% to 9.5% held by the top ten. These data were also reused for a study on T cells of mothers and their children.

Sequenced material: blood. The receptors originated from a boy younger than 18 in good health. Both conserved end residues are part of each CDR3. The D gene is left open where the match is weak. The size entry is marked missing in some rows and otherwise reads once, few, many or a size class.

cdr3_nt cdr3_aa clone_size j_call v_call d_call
TGTGCCAGCAGCTACCAAACGACAGGCTATGGCTACACCTTC CASSYQTTGYGYTF NA TRBJ1-2 TRBV7-8 NA
TGCGCCAGCAGCATCCGCGCAGCTCCCATAGGGGAGACCCAGTACTTC CASSIRAAPIGETQYF once TRBJ2-5 TRBV4-1 NA
TGTGCCAGCAGTTCGTGGGGAGCGGACACAGATACGCAGTATTTT CASSSWGADTDTQYF NA TRBJ2-3 TRBV6-2/TRBV6-3 NA
TGTGCCAGCAGACCCCCCGGGGCCACCGGGGAGCTGTTTTTT CASRPPGATGELFF NA TRBJ2-2 TRBV7-9 NA
TGTGCCAGCAGCCAAGGTGGTAGCGGGGTCGTTGAGCAGTTCTTC CASSQGGSGVVEQFF few TRBJ2-1 TRBV3-1 TRBD2
TGTGCCAGCAGATCCACCGGGTCCCTTAATCAGCCCCAGCATTTT CASRSTGSLNQPQHF few TRBJ1-5 TRBV2 NA
TGCAGTGCTAGAGCTTGGGGACTAGCGGGAGGGCCCCAAGAGACCCAGTACTTC CSARAWGLAGGPQETQYF NA TRBJ2-5 TRBV20-1 TRBD2
TGTGCCAGCAGCTTAAATCTGGGCCAGGGGGGAAACACTGAAGCTTTCTTT CASSLNLGQGGNTEAFF NA TRBJ1-1 TRBV7-6 TRBD1
TGTGCCAGCAGCTTAATTGCGGCGAACACCGGGGAGCTGTTTTTT CASSLIAANTGELFF few TRBJ2-2 TRBV7-9 NA
TGTGCCAGCAGTCCCCGGGACAGGGTATCCTACGAGCAGTACTTC CASSPRDRVSYEQYF few TRBJ2-7 TRBV28 TRBD1
TGTGCCAGCCTGGACAGGGAGCTATACAATGAGCAGTTCTTC CASLDRELYNEQFF NA TRBJ2-1 TRBV12-3/TRBV12-4 TRBD1
TGCGCCAGCAGCCAAACCGGGCTAGGTTACGAGCAGTACTTC CASSQTGLGYEQYF few TRBJ2-7 TRBV4-1 NA
TGCAGTGGGCGCGGACCCAGCGGGAGCTACGAGCAGTACTTC CSGRGPSGSYEQYF NA TRBJ2-7 TRBV20-1 TRBD2
TGTGCCGGACGGGACTCAACAGATACGCAGTATTTT CAGRDSTDTQYF NA TRBJ2-3 TRBV28 NA
TGCGCCAGCAGCTCTGCCTGGCCGGGACAGATTTCAGATACGCAGTATTTT CASSSAWPGQISDTQYF few TRBJ2-3 TRBV5-1 TRBD1
TGTGCCAGCAGTCGCAACAGACCTAATGAGCAGTTCTTC CASSRNRPNEQFF few TRBJ2-1 TRBV3-1 NA
TGCGCCAGCAGCCCGGGACAGGTCGGTACAGATACGCAGTATTTT CASSPGQVGTDTQYF NA TRBJ2-3 TRBV4-1 TRBD1
TGTGCCAGCAGTGAGACTACATCGAACACCGGGGAGCTGTTTTTT CASSETTSNTGELFF few TRBJ2-2 TRBV9 NA
TGTGCCAGCAGGGAGCCAGTCGTTCGGGCCGGGGAGCTGTTTTTT CASREPVVRAGELFF few TRBJ2-2 TRBV12-3/TRBV12-4 NA
TGCGCCAGCAGTGAAGGGACCTTCAGGGCCTACGAGCAGTACTTC CASSEGTFRAYEQYF few TRBJ2-7 TRBV10-2 NA
TGTGCCAGCAGGGGGAGCTCCTATAATTCACCCCTCCACTTT CASRGSSYNSPLHF few TRBJ1-6 TRBV7-2 NA
TGCAGTGCCGTTACCGGTCTGACAGATACGCAGTATTTT CSAVTGLTDTQYF NA TRBJ2-3 TRBV20-1 NA
TGCAGCGCTGAGACGGTTGGGGCCCGAATGGGAAACATTCAGTACTTC CSAETVGARMGNIQYF once TRBJ2-4 TRBV29-1 NA
TGTGCCAGCAGCTTTACCGGGACACCGAACACTGAAGCTTTCTTT CASSFTGTPNTEAFF NA TRBJ1-1 TRBV7-6 NA
TGTGCCAGCAGCTTGGACAGGGTCGATGAGCAGTTCTTC CASSLDRVDEQFF many TRBJ2-1 TRBV7-2 TRBD1
TGTGCCAGCATCAACACGAACAGGGACAGCTATGGCTACACCTTC CASINTNRDSYGYTF NA TRBJ1-2 TRBV6-5 TRBD1
TGTGCCAGCAGTCCCTTGCAGGGGGCGGGAAGCTATGGCTACACCTTC CASSPLQGAGSYGYTF few TRBJ1-2 TRBV12-3/TRBV12-4 TRBD1
TGTGCCAGCGGCTTCGCTGCTACCGGGGAGCTGTTTTTT CASGFAATGELFF NA TRBJ2-2 TRBV27 NA
TGTGTCAGCAGCCACCGACAGGAAGAGACCCAGTACTTC CVSSHRQEETQYF NA TRBJ2-5 TRBV7-9 NA
TGCAGTGCTAGAGATCCCCAGGGAAGCTCCTACAATGAGCAGTTCTTC CSARDPQGSSYNEQFF NA TRBJ2-1 TRBV20-1 NA
TGTGCCAGCAGTTCCAACCGGGACACGAGCTCCTATAATTCACCCCTCCACTTT CASSSNRDTSSYNSPLHF NA TRBJ1-6 TRBV28 NA
TGTGCCAGCAGTTCCCGGACAGAACGCAGCTATGGCTATACCTTC CASSSRTERSYGYTF few TRBJ1-2 TRBV6-6 NA
TGCGCCAGCGCCGCAGGGATTAGCAATCAGCCCCAGCATTTT CASAAGISNQPQHF few TRBJ1-5 TRBV5-1 NA
TGCGCCACCAAACTTAGCGGGTCGAACACCGGGGAGCTGTTTTTT CATKLSGSNTGELFF NA TRBJ2-2 TRBV5-1 TRBD2
TGTGCCAGCAGCCTACACACCTACGAGCAGTACTTC CASSLHTYEQYF NA TRBJ2-7 TRBV3-1 NA
TGTGCCAGCAGTGTCACTAGCGGGAACTCCTACGAGCAGTACTTC CASSVTSGNSYEQYF many TRBJ2-7 TRBV28 TRBD2
TGTGCCAGCAGTTATATGGGCTACGAGCAGTACTTC CASSYMGYEQYF once TRBJ2-7 TRBV6-2/TRBV6-3 NA
TGTGCCAGCAGCGCCGAATGGACAGGGGAGACTAATGAAAAACTGTTTTTT CASSAEWTGETNEKLFF once TRBJ1-4 TRBV11-2 TRBD1
TGCAGCGTTGGGACTAGCGGCCAAGAGACCCAGTACTTC CSVGTSGQETQYF once TRBJ2-5 TRBV29-1 TRBD2
TGCAGTGCTAGAGATGGAGGACTAGCGGGAGTGTACGAGCAGTACTTC CSARDGGLAGVYEQYF NA TRBJ2-7 TRBV20-1 TRBD2
TGTGCCAGCTCACCAAGGCGTCGGAACTATGGCTACACCTTC CASSPRRRNYGYTF NA TRBJ1-2 TRBV18 NA
TGCAGCGTATGGGACAGGGGGCAGTACGAGCAGTACTTC CSVWDRGQYEQYF NA TRBJ2-7 TRBV29-1 TRBD1
TGTGCCAGTAGTGGGAGGGCCAGGGGCGGTTCGGACACCGGGGAGCTGTTTTTT CASSGRARGGSDTGELFF many TRBJ2-2 TRBV19 NA
TGTGCCAGCAGTCAACTGGTAGAGCAGTTCTTC CASSQLVEQFF NA TRBJ2-1 TRBV6-6 NA
TGTGCTAGTGGTGTAGACAGAGAGGGAAACAACATTCAGTACTTC CASGVDREGNNIQYF few TRBJ2-4 TRBV12-5 NA
TGTGCCAGCAGTTACTTTAGACAGCTCCAAGAGACCCAGTACTTC CASSYFRQLQETQYF NA TRBJ2-5 TRBV6-2/TRBV6-3 NA
TGCGCCAGCAGCGGGGAGTTGAACACCGGGGAGCTGTTTTTT CASSGELNTGELFF NA TRBJ2-2 TRBV5-1 NA
TGTGCCAGCAGCTTTCCAGCGGGGCTTGGGGAGACCCAGTACTTC CASSFPAGLGETQYF NA TRBJ2-5 TRBV7-9 TRBD2
TGCAGCGTTGATGGAGGGGGCAAAAACATTCAGTACTTC CSVDGGGKNIQYF NA TRBJ2-4 TRBV29-1 NA
TGTGCCAGCAGCGTGACAGGGTCTGGGACCCAGTACTTC CASSVTGSGTQYF NA TRBJ2-5 TRBV25-1 TRBD1
TGTGCCAGCAGCGTAGGTTCTCAACTTTACGAGCAGTACTTC CASSVGSQLYEQYF few TRBJ2-7 TRBV9 NA
TGTGCCAGCAGTTTTGGCAGGGGGAATTCACCCCTCCACTTT CASSFGRGNSPLHF NA TRBJ1-6 TRBV12-3/TRBV12-4 TRBD1
TGTGCCAGCAGCTTAGTTCGGACTAACTATGGCTACACCTTC CASSLVRTNYGYTF few TRBJ1-2 TRBV11-2 NA
TGTGGCAGCAGCTTAGATCATCTAGTCAGCCCAGATACGCAGTATTTT CGSSLDHLVSPDTQYF NA TRBJ2-3 TRBV11-3 NA
TGTGCCAGCAGCTCGACAGGGGGTAATTCACCCCTCCACTTT CASSSTGGNSPLHF NA TRBJ1-6 TRBV7-9 TRBD1
TGTGCCAGCAGTTTTTTAGGTCCAACAGGGTCTAATGAAAAACTGTTTTTT CASSFLGPTGSNEKLFF few TRBJ1-4 TRBV27 NA
TGTGCCAGCTTGTCTAGCGGGGGCACAGATACGCAGTATTTT CASLSSGGTDTQYF NA TRBJ2-3 TRBV18 TRBD2
TGCAGTGCTAGACTACAGTACAATGAGCAGTTCTTC CSARLQYNEQFF few TRBJ2-1 TRBV20-1 NA
TGTGCCAGTAGAGTCGGACTAGCGGAGCCTGGGACCGGGGAGCTGTTTTTT CASRVGLAEPGTGELFF few TRBJ2-2 TRBV19 TRBD2